These 2 T cell receptor beta chains came from one sample sequenced in a study of blood T cells in healthy people across ages. Then a second PCR, running roughly 6 to 12 cycles, was carried out with a sample-barcoded 5' primer and a J-beta primer mix. TCRdb reprocessed the 5' RACE reads via MiXCR and lists one record per CDR3 protein. Here the sample spans around 940,000 distinct CDR3 sequences, 51% being singletons. Sequencing was done on a sample of blood. These receptors originate from a woman aged 55 to 70 in good health.

The genes are TRBV20-1 and TRBJ2-5; tentative D call: TRBD2 (6 bases). The better agreement between TRBJ2-7 and the DNA end casts doubt on the J call. From germline, CDR1 is DFQATT and CDR2 SNEGSKA (reference sequence). The CDR3 runs 13 residues. CDR3 in amino acids: CSARGEVAYEQYF. Here the CDR3 DNA reads TGCAGTGCTAGAGGGGAGGTTGCCTACGAGCAGTACTTC.

The J gene is TRBJ2-1, the V gene TRBV2, with 12 bases lining up with TRBD2. This CDR3 comprises 18 residues. Germline V gives CDR1 SNHLY, CDR2 FYNNEI. The V segment lost 9 bases and the J segment 2 bases; nucleotides outside the gene matches: 14. The CDR3 DNA sequence: TGTGCCAGTGAGACTAGCGGGAGTCAATTCCCAGCCTACAATGAGCAGTTCTTC. Amino acids: CASETSGSQFPAYNEQFF.